Listed here are 2 T cell receptor beta chains from one sample, sequenced in a study of blood T cells in healthy people across ages. Primers used in a second PCR of about 7 to 12 cycles were a sample-barcoded 5' primer and a J-beta primer mix. TCRdb fed the 5' RACE reads into MiXCR, producing one record per CDR3 protein. The sample includes more than 700,000 distinct CDR3 sequences, 40% to 65% seen only once; the top ten take roughly two fifths. Sequencing was performed on blood. The origin of the receptors is a man older than 75 in good health.

This clonotype was counted once. V gene TRBV6-5 combines with J gene TRBJ2-1, with 8 bases that match TRBD2. CDR3 length: 15 residues. J was trimmed by 7 bases and V by 2 bases; bases with no gene match: 7. CDR1 is MNHEY, CDR2 SVGAGI, per germline. This chain's CDR3 is CASSYAAGGKNEQFF. The CDR3 nucleotides are TGTGCCAGCAGTTACGCGGCGGGAGGTAAAAATGAGCAGTTCTTC.

The chain employs TRBV7-2 and TRBJ1-2; TRBD1 matches 9 bases. CDR3 size: 15 residues. The V gene end was trimmed by 5 bases and the J gene end by 4 bases; junction bases not matched to a gene: 8. CDR1 and CDR2 from the germline V gene are SGHTA and FQGNSA. CDR3 sequence reads: CASSPGQGVIYGYTF. The CDR3, as DNA: TGTGCCAGCAGCCCGGGACAGGGAGTGATCTATGGCTACACCTTC.